These T cell receptor beta chains were read from a single sample in a study of blood T cell repertoires in COVID-19. Method: immunoSEQ multiplex PCR; TCRdb's copy keeps in-frame clones and lacks some. The sample gives approximately 270,000 clones, around 81% of which show up once; approximately 14% is in the top ten. The specimen sequenced was peripheral blood. Receptor source: a person aged 65 to 85 with COVID-19, enrolled during active disease. The CDR3 runs from the conserved cysteine through the conserved F or W. Each record gives: clone size, V gene, D gene, J gene, CDR3 protein, CDR3 DNA. A D gene is named only where the DNA matches it firmly. The listing skips clone size in some rows; elsewhere it reads once, few, many or a size class.

.	TRBV2	.	TRBJ1-1	CASSVRGKNTEAFF	TGTGCCAGCAGTGTACGGGGAAAGAACACTGAAGCTTTCTTT
.	TRBV9	.	TRBJ2-1	CASSVDPTYSYNEQFF	TGTGCCAGCAGCGTAGACCCAACTTACTCCTACAATGAGCAGTTCTTC
.	TRBV14	.	TRBJ1-4	CASSPAGDWGEKLFF	TGTGCCAGCAGCCCCGCCGGGGACTGGGGCGAAAAACTGTTTTTT
.	TRBV7-9	TRBD2	TRBJ2-3	CASSLGSLAGSADTQYF	TGTGCCAGCAGCTTAGGGTCACTAGCGGGATCGGCAGATACGCAGTATTTT
once	TRBV7-3	.	TRBJ2-7	CASSPSGRGNYEQYF	TGTGCCAGCAGCCCCTCCGGCCGGGGGAACTACGAGCAGTACTTC
.	TRBV25-1	TRBD2	TRBJ2-3	CASMGGGYSTDTQYF	TGTGCCAGCATGGGCGGGGGATATAGCACAGATACGCAGTATTTT
.	TRBV19	TRBD1	TRBJ1-6	CASSTGTGFNSPLHF	TGTGCCAGTAGTACCGGGACAGGGTTTAATTCACCCCTCCACTTT
.	TRBV28	.	TRBJ2-1	CASSLVGASRNEQFF	TGTGCCAGCAGTTTGGTGGGGGCTTCGAGGAATGAGCAGTTCTTC
.	TRBV19	.	TRBJ2-3	CASSTRESDTQYF	TGTGCCAGTAGTACCCGGGAGTCAGATACGCAGTATTTT
.	TRBV15	.	TRBJ2-7	CATSRERGTYEQYF	TGTGCCACCAGCAGAGAGCGGGGTACCTACGAGCAGTACTTC
.	TRBV7-6	TRBD1	TRBJ1-2	CASSLRGAGTGLYGYTF	TGTGCCAGCAGCTTAAGAGGGGCTGGGACAGGGCTCTATGGCTACACCTTC
.	TRBV5-3	TRBD1	TRBJ1-6	CARSPRGRQGGNSPLHF	TGTGCCAGAAGCCCCAGGGGTCGACAGGGGGGAAATTCACCCCTCCACTTT
.	TRBV21-1	.	TRBJ2-6	CASSTTTGGSGANVLTF	TGTGCCAGCAGCACTACGACAGGGGGCTCTGGGGCCAACGTCCTGACTTTC
.	TRBV5-4	TRBD2	TRBJ2-3	CASSSGTSGRNTDTQYF	TGTGCCAGCAGCAGCGGGACTAGCGGGAGGAACACAGATACGCAGTATTTT
.	TRBV7-9	.	TRBJ1-1	CASSLGTSEAFF	TGTGCCAGCAGCCTCGGGACATCTGAAGCTTTCTTT
.	TRBV7-9	TRBD1	TRBJ2-5	CASSLVGGTGGETQYF	TGTGCCAGCAGCTTAGTCGGCGGGACAGGCGGGGAGACCCAGTACTTC